This TCR beta chain originates from a study of a mutant IDH1 vaccine in newly diagnosed glioma. Study context: Beforehand, treatment had been radiotherapy, temozolomide, or both; the majority received both. Whole-study findings and limits: Changes in the top peripheral T cell clonotypes seemingly had no bearing on pseudoprogression. In roughly 93% of patients, immune responses induced by the vaccine occurred.

This sample's time point: week 23, last vaccination. The vaccine gave 300 ug of a 20-mer mutant IDH1 peptide subcutaneously per dose. Concerning this clone itself: Its specificity is unknown.

Profiling relied on immunoSEQ multiplex PCR, and the TCRdb table lists in-frame clones only, not all of them. The sample has roughly 50,000 clones; about 81% are singletons. The CDR3 extends over 19 amino acids. Trimming shortened V by 1 base and J by 3 bases, and 23 bases separated the two germline ends. Looked up from germline, CDR1 is SGHNT and CDR2 is YYREEE (reference sequence). Here the sequenced sample was PBMCs, taken from a glioma patient whose treatment included an IDH1 peptide vaccine. This sequence was found in a woman between 40 and 50 years old with glioma. Some clones in this sample may be carry-over from other donors' samples. This rearrangement joins TRBV5-4 to TRBJ2-1; D might be TRBD2 (5 bases). The CDR3 sequence is CASSLQEASKAPLYNEQFF. The CDR3 DNA is TGTGCCAGCAGCTTGCAGGAGGCTAGTAAAGCCCCTCTCTACAATGAGCAGTTCTTC.